The entry that follows covers one T cell receptor beta chain sequence. Germline CDR1 MNHEY, CDR2 SMNVEV (reference sequence). The V end was cut by 4 bases, the J end by 5 bases, with 15 bases between. This CDR3 contains 14 residues. The PCR contained 60 Vbeta and 13 Jbeta primers. TCRdb keeps only in-frame clones here, not all; method: immunoSEQ multiplex PCR. In the table there are about 160,000 clones, 55% to 70% of which are singletons. This sample is drawn from a study of cytomegalovirus exposure and HLA in healthy donors. This TCR was sampled from a woman aged 60-70 years in good health and CMV-seropositive. Material for sequencing was PBMCs. The chain links TRBV27 to TRBJ2-7, with D tentatively TRBD1 (6 bases). CDR3 residues: CASSYSGAQHEQYF. DNA for the CDR3: TGTGCCAGCAGTTATTCAGGGGCTCAGCACGAGCAGTACTTC.